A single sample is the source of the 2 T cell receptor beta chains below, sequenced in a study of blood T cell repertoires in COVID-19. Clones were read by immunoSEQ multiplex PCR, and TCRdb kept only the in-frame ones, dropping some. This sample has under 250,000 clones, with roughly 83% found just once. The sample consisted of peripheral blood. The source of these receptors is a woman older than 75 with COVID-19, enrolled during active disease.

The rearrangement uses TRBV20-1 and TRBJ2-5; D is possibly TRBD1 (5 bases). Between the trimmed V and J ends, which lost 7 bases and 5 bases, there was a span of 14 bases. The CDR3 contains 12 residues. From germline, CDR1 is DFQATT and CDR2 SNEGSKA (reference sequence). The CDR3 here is CSDSKGVETQYF. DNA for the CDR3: TGCAGTGATAGTAAAGGGGTCGAGACCCAGTACTTC.

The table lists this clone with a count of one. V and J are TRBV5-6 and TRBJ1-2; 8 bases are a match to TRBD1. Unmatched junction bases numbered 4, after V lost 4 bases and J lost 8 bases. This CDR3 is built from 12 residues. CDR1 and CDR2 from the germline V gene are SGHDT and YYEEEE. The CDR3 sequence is CASSMTGVGYTF. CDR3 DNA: TGTGCCAGCAGCATGACAGGGGTGGGCTACACCTTC.